The rows below give T cell receptor beta chains drawn from one sample of a study of patients and donors after allogeneic stem cell transplantation. TCRdb fed the RT-PCR reads into MiXCR, producing one record per CDR3 protein. Of some 30,000 distinct CDR3 sequences detected, around 35% appear once; the ten largest clones hold over 65%. Sequenced: blood, either unsorted or a sorted T cell fraction (not recorded which). The receptors here all came from a human donor who was either an allogeneic HSCT recipient or a stem cell or donor lymphocyte infusion donor (not recorded which). It is not recorded whose cells these are; they may come from a transplant donor. Each CDR3 is given without its conserved first and last residue.

CDR3 length: 13; V gene: TRBV7-9; CDR3 protein: ASSGQGYSGNTIY
CDR3 length: 12; V gene: TRBV4-3; CDR3 protein: ACSQEQFTGELF
CDR3 length: 14; V gene: TRBV3-1; CDR3 protein: ASSPGQGSSGNTIY
CDR3 length: 11; V gene: TRBV12-3/TRBV12-4; CDR3 protein: ASRSEYQETQY
CDR3 length: 12; V gene: TRBV6-5; CDR3 protein: ASSKTGDTDTQY
CDR3 length: 12; V gene: TRBV3-1; CDR3 protein: ASSQSRDGETQY
CDR3 length: 13; V gene: TRBV7-6; CDR3 protein: ASSPDLRSGPGYT
CDR3 length: 11; V gene: TRBV29-1; CDR3 protein: SVEPSSGNTIY
CDR3 length: 12; V gene: TRBV7-9; CDR3 protein: ASSLRGRNYGYT
CDR3 length: 13; V gene: TRBV6-6; CDR3 protein: ASSYPVRGSGELF
CDR3 length: 10; V gene: TRBV10-3; CDR3 protein: ATRAGQDTQY
CDR3 length: 13; V gene: TRBV7-9; CDR3 protein: ASSLDLGVATEAF
CDR3 length: 11; V gene: TRBV4-3; CDR3 protein: ASSQDKIDIQY
CDR3 length: 12; V gene: TRBV12-3/TRBV12-4; CDR3 protein: ASAGGFSYNEQF
CDR3 length: 11; V gene: TRBV13; CDR3 protein: ASSFPGADTQY
CDR3 length: 13; V gene: TRBV3-1; CDR3 protein: ASTPTRSFTDTQY
CDR3 length: 13; V gene: TRBV6-5; CDR3 protein: ASSYADGTQETQY
CDR3 length: 12; V gene: TRBV12-3/TRBV12-4; CDR3 protein: ASSRGPNTGELF
CDR3 length: 13; V gene: TRBV20-1; CDR3 protein: SAREDRITNEKLF
CDR3 length: 12; V gene: TRBV20-1; CDR3 protein: SASPGEYGNTIY
CDR3 length: 13; V gene: TRBV6-6; CDR3 protein: ASSYDLGRLRGYT
CDR3 length: 15; V gene: TRBV4-3; CDR3 protein: ASSQDPAGVVTDTQY
CDR3 length: 16; V gene: TRBV7-9; CDR3 protein: ASSDRTSGRTGANVLT
CDR3 length: 13; V gene: TRBV25-1; CDR3 protein: ASSDSGGPNQPQH
CDR3 length: 12; V gene: TRBV5-5; CDR3 protein: ASSPSGYNYGYT
CDR3 length: 12; V gene: TRBV5-1; CDR3 protein: ASSLASFADTQY
CDR3 length: 12; V gene: TRBV20-1; CDR3 protein: SASDVGGTDTQY
CDR3 length: 14; V gene: TRBV7-2; CDR3 protein: ASSLARPNSGNTIY
CDR3 length: 11; V gene: TRBV29-1; CDR3 protein: SVGSWNTGELF
CDR3 length: 11; V gene: TRBV2; CDR3 protein: ASSQDRAGEAF
CDR3 length: 10; V gene: TRBV6-5; CDR3 protein: ASRTGNTEAF
CDR3 length: 11; V gene: TRBV12-3/TRBV12-4; CDR3 protein: ASSLSGNYGYT
CDR3 length: 11; V gene: TRBV7-2; CDR3 protein: ASSSSSGNTIY
CDR3 length: 13; V gene: TRBV5-1; CDR3 protein: ASSPPPSSYNEQF
CDR3 length: 12; V gene: TRBV12-3/TRBV12-4; CDR3 protein: ASSPGTGRQPQH